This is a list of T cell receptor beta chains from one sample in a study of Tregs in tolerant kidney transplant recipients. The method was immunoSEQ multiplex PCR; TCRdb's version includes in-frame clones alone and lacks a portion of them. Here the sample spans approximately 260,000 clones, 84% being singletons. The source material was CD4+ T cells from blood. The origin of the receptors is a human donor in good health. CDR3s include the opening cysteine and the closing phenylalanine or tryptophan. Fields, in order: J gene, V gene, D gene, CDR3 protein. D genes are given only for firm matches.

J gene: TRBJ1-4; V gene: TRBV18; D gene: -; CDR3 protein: CASSPALADNEKLFF
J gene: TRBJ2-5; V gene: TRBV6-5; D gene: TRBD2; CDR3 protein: CASSWLSGRQTQYF
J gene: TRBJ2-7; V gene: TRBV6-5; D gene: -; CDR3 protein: CASSYSFRGRHYEQYF
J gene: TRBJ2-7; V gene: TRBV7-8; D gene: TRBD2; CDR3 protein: CASAIAGALSYEQYF
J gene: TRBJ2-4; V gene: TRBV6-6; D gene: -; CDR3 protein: CASSWGYIQYF
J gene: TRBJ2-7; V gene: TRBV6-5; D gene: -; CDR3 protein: CASSYLGPSSYEQYF
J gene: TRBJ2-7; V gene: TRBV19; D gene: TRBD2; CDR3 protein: CASSIGLGGSFYEQYF
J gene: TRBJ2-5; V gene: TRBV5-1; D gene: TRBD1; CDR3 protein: CASSTADRVEETQYF
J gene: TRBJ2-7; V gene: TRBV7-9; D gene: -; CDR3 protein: CASSLARDVKEQYF
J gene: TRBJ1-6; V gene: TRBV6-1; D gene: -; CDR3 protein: CASRTPSSYNSPLHF
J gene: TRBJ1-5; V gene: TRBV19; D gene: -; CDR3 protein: CASSIPRGQRRSNQPQHF
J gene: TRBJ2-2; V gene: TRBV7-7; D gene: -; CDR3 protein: CASSFRASSGDLHGGELFF
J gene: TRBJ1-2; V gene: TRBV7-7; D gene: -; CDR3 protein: CASSLGAGDAGYTF
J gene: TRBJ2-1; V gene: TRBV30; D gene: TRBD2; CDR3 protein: CAWRRSSGSAYEQFF
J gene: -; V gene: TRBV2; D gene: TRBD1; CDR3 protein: CASRGTGPDTQHF
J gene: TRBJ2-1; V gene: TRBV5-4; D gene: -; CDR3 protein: CASQAGTSSYNEQFF
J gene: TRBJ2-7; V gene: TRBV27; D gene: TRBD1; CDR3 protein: CASRYRDREYEQYF
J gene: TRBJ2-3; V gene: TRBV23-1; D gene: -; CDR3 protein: CASGPGQPSHSDTQYF
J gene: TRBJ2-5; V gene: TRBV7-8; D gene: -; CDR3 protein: CASSWRDRKTQETQYF
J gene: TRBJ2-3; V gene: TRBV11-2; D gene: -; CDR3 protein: CASSPGSFYTDTQYF